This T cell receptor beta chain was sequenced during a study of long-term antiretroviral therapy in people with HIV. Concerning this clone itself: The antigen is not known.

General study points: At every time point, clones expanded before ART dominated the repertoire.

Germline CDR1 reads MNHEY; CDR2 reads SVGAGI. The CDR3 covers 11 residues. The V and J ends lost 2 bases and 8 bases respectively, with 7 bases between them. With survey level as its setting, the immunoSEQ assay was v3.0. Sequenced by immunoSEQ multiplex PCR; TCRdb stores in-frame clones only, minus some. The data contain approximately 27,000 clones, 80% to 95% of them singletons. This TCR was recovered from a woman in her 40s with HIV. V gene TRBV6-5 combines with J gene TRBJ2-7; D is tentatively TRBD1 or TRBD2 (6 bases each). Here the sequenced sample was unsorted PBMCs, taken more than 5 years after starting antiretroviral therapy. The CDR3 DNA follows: TGTGCCAGCAGTTACCGGGGGCAGCAGTACTTC. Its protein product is CASSYRGQQYF.